This TCR beta chain was identified during a study of blood T cell repertoires in COVID-19. Study in general: The United States, Italy and Spain supplied acute and convalescent COVID-19 samples. The analysed material was cDNA or gDNA that came from T cells, B-cell-depleted T cells, or PBMCs.

One Seattle source followed patients from active infection through their disease course. As originally analysed: Counts of nucleated cells, estimated from reference gene primer amplification, were obtained. Repertoires were generated with immunoSEQ multiplex PCR, while TCRdb's copy carries only in-frame clones and drops some. Clone size and V and J calls were adopted from that table, with D and trimming inferred from the DNA. Of more than 200,000 clones listed, 85% to 90% were seen once; the top ten hold over 5%. The CDR3 is 16 amino acids. V was shortened by 4 bases and J by 4 bases, with 16 bases between the two germline ends.

The chain carries TRBV23-1 and TRBJ1-4; D is perhaps TRBD1 (5 bases). TRBV23-1 is an open reading frame, and its role is uncertain. The sequenced sample was peripheral blood. This clonotype originated in a woman aged 55-75 years with COVID-19, enrolled during active disease. CDR3 DNA sequence: TGCGCCAGCAGTCTCCTTCAGGGATGCCTTAATGAAAAACTGTTTTTT. This encodes CASSLLQGCLNEKLFF.